This passage covers 27 T cell receptor beta chains from one sample sequenced in a study of OX40 agonist ivuxolimab in advanced cancers. Measured with immunoSEQ multiplex PCR; TCRdb has only the in-frame clones, and not every one. Counted here are tens of thousands of clones, more than 80% occurring once; the ten biggest clones make up approximately 8%. Source: CD4+ or CD8+ T cells sorted from blood, taken in a trial of the OX40 agonist ivuxolimab. These receptors originate from an adult with an advanced solid tumor such as melanoma, head and neck, liver or kidney cancer.

This chain links TRBV6-1 with TRBJ2-7; possibly TRBD1 for D (6 bases). The V gene's germline CDR1 is MNHNS and CDR2 SASEGT. The V and J ends lost 3 bases and 5 bases respectively, with 11 bases between them. The CDR3 covers 13 residues. CDR3 loop: CASSDFRGHEQYF. The CDR3 DNA follows: TGTGCCAGCAGTGACTTCAGGGGCCACGAGCAGTACTTC.

The chain couples TRBV11-2 to TRBJ2-1, with unresolved D. In germline, CDR1 is SGHAT, CDR2 FQNNGV. V lost 3 bases, J lost 7 bases, and 4 bases lay in between. The CDR3 contains 11 residues. The CDR3 protein is CASSLGNEQFF. In DNA, the CDR3 is TGTGCCAGCAGCTTGGGGAATGAGCAGTTCTTC.

The chain couples TRBV13 to TRBJ2-7; 10 nucleotides align to TRBD1. CDR1 is PRHDT, CDR2 FYEKMQ, per germline (reference sequence). J lost 6 bases, V lost 5 bases, and 7 bases had no gene match. CDR3 length: 14 amino acids. Here the CDR3 DNA reads TGTGCCAGCAGCCCCGTGACAGGGGGCGGCGAGCAGTACTTC. Amino acid sequence: CASSPVTGGGEQYF.

The chain employs TRBV6-5 and TRBJ1-5; D is ambiguous. V was shortened by 4 bases and J by 6 bases, with 13 bases between the two germline ends. Germline V lookup: CDR1 MNHEY, CDR2 SVGAGI. The CDR3 runs to 14 residues. CDR3 loop: CASSLTGAGQPQHF. The CDR3 DNA follows: TGTGCCAGCAGTTTGACGGGCGCCGGTCAGCCCCAGCATTTT.

The chain combines TRBV29-1 with TRBJ1-1; 7 bases line up with TRBD1. The germline gives CDR1 SQVTM, CDR2 ANQGSEA. J gave up 1 base and V 7 bases, and 9 bases lay outside the gene matches. This CDR3 comprises 14 residues. CDR3 DNA sequence: TGCAGCGCTGACGCCGGGACAGCGAACACTGAAGCTTTCTTT. It yields the protein CSADAGTANTEAFF.

The rearrangement links TRBV15 to TRBJ2-7; D unclear. This CDR3 contains 13 residues. Between the trimmed V and J ends, which lost 1 base and 1 base, there was a span of 5 bases. Germline CDR1 is LNHNV and CDR2 is YYDKDF (reference sequence). The CDR3 protein is CATSRVRSYEQYF. CDR3 nucleotides: TGTGCCACCAGCAGAGTTCGTTCCTACGAGCAGTACTTC.

Note on this clone: At the DNA level, this CDR3 is encoded by other sequences in the same sample as well. This rearrangement joins TRBV11-2 to TRBJ1-2; D might be TRBD1 (5 bases). This CDR3 has 14 residues. Trimming left V 1 base short and J 4 bases short, with 10 bases between. In germline, CDR1 is SGHAT, CDR2 FQNNGV. The CDR3 spells CASSLGGTVYGYTF. The CDR3 DNA is TGTGCCAGCAGCTTAGGCGGGACGGTCTATGGCTACACCTTC.

For the CDR3, the DNA is TGTGCCAGCAGCTTAGGGACACCATATGGCTACACCTTC. Translated, it gives CASSLGTPYGYTF. V usage is TRBV11-2 and J usage is TRBJ1-2, with D possibly being TRBD1 (5 bases). Trimming removed 1 base at V and 5 bases at J, with 8 bases between. Germline V CDR1 and CDR2: SGHAT, FQNNGV. CDR3 length equals 13 residues.

With regard to this clone: The germline gene is not matched at one end of the junction; a read error may be the cause. Other DNA sequences in the same sample also yield this CDR3. The V and J genes are TRBV25-1 and TRBJ1-1; 7 bases line up with TRBD1. Per the germline V gene, CDR1 is MGHDK and CDR2 is SYGVNS. This CDR3 contains 13 residues. The CDR3 bases are TGTGCCAGCAGTATACAGGGGAACACTGAAGCCTTCTTT. Translated: CASSIQGNTEAFF.

This clone showed up just once. As DNA, the CDR3 is TGCGCCAGCAGCTCTCCCGGGACAGGGACCAATAATGAAAAACTGTTTTTT. Amino acids: CASSSPGTGTNNEKLFF. The chain links TRBV5-1 to TRBJ1-4; 9 bases line up with TRBD1. This CDR3 is built from 17 residues. The germline gives CDR1 SGHRS, CDR2 YFSETQ. With 3 bases clipped from V and 4 bases from J, the junction kept 10 bases outside the gene matches.

The V call is TRBV27, the J call TRBJ1-2; D is unresolved. Trimming stripped 3 bases from V and 8 bases from J, with 13 bases between. CDR3 size: 13 residues. Germline assignment: CDR1 MNHEY and CDR2 SMNVEV (reference sequence). The CDR3 DNA is TGTGCCAGCAGTTTGGGCAGAAACTCAGGCTACACCTTC. This gives the protein CASSLGRNSGYTF.

J is TRBJ2-1 and V is TRBV27; D might be TRBD1 (6 bases). The CDR3 loop spans 15 amino acids. Germline CDR1 and CDR2: MNHEY and SMNVEV (reference sequence). Trimming took off 4 bases at V and 4 bases at J, with 14 bases between the two ends. This CDR3 reads CASSSTGNRYNEQFF. The CDR3 DNA sequence: TGTGCCAGCAGTTCCACAGGGAATCGATACAATGAGCAGTTCTTC.

This chain connects TRBV27 to TRBJ1-3; TRBD1 might be the D (6 bases). The ends were cut back, 5 bases at V and 4 bases at J, with 15 bases in the middle. The CDR3 sequence is 15 residues long. Germline lookup yields CDR1 MNHEY and CDR2 SMNVEV (reference sequence). CDR3 in DNA: TGTGCCAGCAGTGTACAGGGTATTCCCGGAAACACCATATATTTT. It codes for CASSVQGIPGNTIYF.

This clone occurred once. The gene calls are TRBV9 and TRBJ2-7; D is possibly TRBD1 or TRBD2 (5 bases each). The CDR3 runs to 16 residues. The germline V gene encodes CDR1 SGDLS and CDR2 YYNGEE. V lost 0 bases to trimming and J lost 2 bases, with 15 bases between them. CDR3 protein: CASSVVGDPNPYEQYF. For the CDR3, the DNA is TGTGCCAGCAGCGTAGTTGGGGACCCCAATCCCTACGAGCAGTACTTC. The variable domain in full, completed from reference TRBV9 and TRBJ2-7, reads DSGVTQTPKHLITATGQRVTLRCSPRSGDLSVYWYQQSLDQGLQFLIQYYNGEERAKGNILERFSAQQFPDLHSELNLSSLELGDSALYFCASSVVGDPNPYEQYFGPGTRLTVT.

This clone was detected only once. This sequence joins TRBV6-5 and TRBJ2-1; tentatively, D is TRBD1 (5 bases). CDR1 and CDR2 (germline): MNHEY, SVGAGI. This CDR3 has 14 amino acids. V was cut by 2 bases and J by 5 bases, with 10 bases left in between. CDR3 loop: CASSYGAPHNEQFF. CDR3 in DNA: TGTGCCAGCAGTTACGGGGCTCCCCACAATGAGCAGTTCTTC.

This chain joins TRBV19 and TRBJ2-7; 10 bases are shared with TRBD2. The CDR3 loop spans 16 amino acids. V gave up 2 bases and J gave up 7 bases; unmatched junction bases: 11. CDR1 and CDR2 from the germline V gene are LNHDA and SQIVND (reference sequence). The chain's CDR3 is CASSIRPAGGLREQYF. CDR3 nucleotide sequence: TGTGCCAGTAGTATACGCCCAGCGGGGGGGCTTCGGGAGCAGTACTTC.

The chain carries TRBV5-1 and TRBJ1-1; 8 nucleotides line up with TRBD1. In germline, CDR1 is SGHRS, CDR2 YFSETQ. This CDR3 is built from 14 residues. The ends lost 9 bases at V and 1 base at J; junction bases unmatched: 8. The CDR3 DNA reads TGCGCCACCAGGTCAGGGGGCGGGAACACTGAAGCTTTCTTT. Encoded protein: CATRSGGGNTEAFF.

The genes are TRBV5-4 and TRBJ1-1; TRBD1 agrees at 8 bases. The germline V gene has CDR1 SGHNT and CDR2 YYREEE (reference sequence). V lost 3 bases, J lost 4 bases, and 8 bases stayed unmatched. The CDR3 consists of 15 residues. The CDR3 nucleotides read TGTGCCAGCAGCTGGCGACAGGGGCGGGGCACTGAAGCTTTCTTT. It codes for CASSWRQGRGTEAFF.

This clone occurred once. This chain uses TRBV2 with TRBJ1-1; D not certain. CDR1 and CDR2 (germline): SNHLY, FYNNEI. V was cut by 3 bases and J by 1 base, with 3 bases left in between. The CDR3 has 12 amino acids. Written as DNA, the CDR3 is TGTGCCAGCAGTGACCCGAACACTGAAGCTTTCTTT. Its protein product is CASSDPNTEAFF. The whole variable domain, filled in from reference TRBV2 and TRBJ1-1, reads EPEVTQTPSHQVTQMGQEVILRCVPISNHLYFYWYRQILGQKVEFLVSFYNNEISEKSEIFDDQFSVERPDGSNFTLKIRSTKLEDSAMYFCASSDPNTEAFFGQGTRLTVV.

The V call is TRBV6-5, the J call TRBJ2-1; possible D gene TRBD2, 5 bases. Germline V lookup: CDR1 MNHEY, CDR2 SVGAGI. The V gene lost 8 bases and the J gene lost 6 bases, with 8 bases spanning the gap. The CDR3 contains 11 residues. The CDR3 protein is CASLGGNEQFF. CDR3 sequence (DNA): TGTGCCAGCCTTGGAGGCAATGAGCAGTTCTTC.

CDR3 in amino acids: CASNFLGTGGEAFF. The DNA of the CDR3 is TGTGCCAGCAACTTCTTGGGGACAGGTGGTGAAGCTTTCTTT. The genes are TRBV9 and TRBJ1-1; 8 bases are a match to TRBD1. V shed 6 bases, J shed 7 bases, and the junction held 11 bases outside the gene matches. Germline-derived CDR1 and CDR2 are SGDLS and YYNGEE. This CDR3 is 14 amino acids long.

The rearrangement uses TRBV29-1 and TRBJ1-3; D remains ambiguous. The CDR3 runs 14 residues. V lost 4 bases to trimming and J lost 0 bases, with 10 bases between them. Germline V lookup: CDR1 SQVTM, CDR2 ANQGSEA. DNA of the CDR3: TGCAGCGTTGTGTCTGGGAGCTCTGGAAACACCATATATTTT. Residues: CSVVSGSSGNTIYF.

The chain is built from TRBV6-5 and TRBJ2-7; D gene ambiguous. This CDR3 has 12 residues. Germline loops: CDR1 MNHEY, CDR2 SVGAGI. V lost 3 bases and J lost 3, with 6 bases in between. Written as DNA, the CDR3 is TGTGCCAGCAGTTATGGGATCTACGAGCAGTACTTC. This encodes CASSYGIYEQYF.

The chain couples TRBV13 to TRBJ2-3, with 9 positions matching TRBD2. Trimming took 2 bases from V and 2 from J; bases not matched to a gene: 8. The germline CDR1 and CDR2 sequences are PRHDT and FYEKMQ (reference sequence). CDR3 size: 17 residues. CDR3 coding DNA: TGTGCCAGCAGCTTACGGGCTAGCGGGACTTACACAGATACGCAGTATTTT. It encodes CASSLRASGTYTDTQYF. Together with reference TRBV13 and TRBJ2-3, the CDR3 gives the full variable domain: AAGVIQSPRHLIKEKRETATLKCYPIPRHDTVYWYQQGPGQDPQFLISFYEKMQSDKGSIPDRFSAQQFSDYHSELNMSSLELGDSALYFCASSLRASGTYTDTQYFGPGTRLTVL.

The chain recombines TRBV14 with TRBJ1-3, with unresolved D. Trimming removed 4 bases from V and 0 bases from J, with 10 bases in between. The germline V gene has CDR1 SGHDN and CDR2 FVKESK. This CDR3 region has 15 residues. The CDR3 is CASSPWTSSGNTIYF. The CDR3 DNA follows: TGTGCCAGCAGCCCCTGGACGAGCTCTGGAAACACCATATATTTT.

This chain uses TRBV6-5 with TRBJ1-5; the match to TRBD1 covers 7 bases. This CDR3 is built from 15 residues. The V segment lost 5 bases and the J segment 1 base; nucleotides outside the gene matches: 5. From germline, CDR1 is MNHEY and CDR2 SVGAGI. Here the CDR3 reads CASSAGGWSNQPQHF. For the CDR3, the DNA is TGTGCCAGCAGTGCAGGGGGTTGGAGCAATCAGCCCCAGCATTTT.

This clone has only a few counts. This sequence joins TRBV7-2 and TRBJ1-6; D possibly corresponds to TRBD1 (6 bases). Germline CDR1 is SGHTA and CDR2 is FQGNSA. The CDR3 is made up of 16 amino acids. Trimming pared 0 bases from V and 11 bases from J, leaving 17 bases between. The CDR3 sequence is CASSLAHRAGATPLHF. Here the CDR3 DNA reads TGTGCCAGCAGCTTAGCGCATAGGGCAGGGGCTACACCCCTCCACTTT.